Included here is one T cell receptor beta chain sequence, with context. It lacks a known antigen. The sample holds no much larger clone one base away, and base qualities are not on file. The cohort consisted of hundreds of healthy bone marrow donors. Cohort members were all nominally healthy when sampled, although unrecorded immune exposures were likely present. The donor tested CMV seropositive, placing the donor among the approximately 310 seropositive members of the cohort. A peripheral blood sample was provided by each donor, and peripheral blood mononuclear cells were used for TCR beta sequencing. Genomic DNA was extracted from the blood cell samples with the Qiagen DNeasy Blood Extraction Kit. This entry belongs to a study of cytomegalovirus exposure and HLA in healthy donors (dated by TCRdb to about 2017). For the wider study: According to an earlier analysis of a few hundred of the donors, roughly 180 million T cells yielded roughly 110 million unique TCR beta sequences and 276 Gb of sequence data. Approximately 310 gigabases of sequencing data and approximately 92 million unique TCR sequences made up an early release that covered roughly 670 HLA-typed donors. Of the roughly 400 genotyped donors, roughly 85% fell in the genetic ancestry cluster associated with self-reported Caucasian donors. The study aimed to test whether cataloging public T cell receptors could reveal signatures of past pathogen exposure. The study profiled the T cell repertoires of 666 subjects by immunosequencing and related them to cytomegalovirus serostatus. Along with the roughly 700-subject first cohort, a separate validation cohort of around 110 different subjects was used. The study combined high-throughput TCR immunosequencing, statistical association of individual TCRs with disease status, and machine learning to predict cytomegalovirus infection status. To study patterns of TCR occurrence, a later analysis re-analyzed previously published TCR beta repertoires from under 750 donors and added high-resolution HLA genotyping. In the later analysis, no new phenotypic data were used to find candidate immune exposures; instead, reliance was placed on TCR beta sequences and their occurrence across donors. To decide whether each TCR beta V gene segment behaved as functional or pseudogenic, an earlier analysis of fewer than 750 of the donors relied on high-throughput TCR beta sequencing. Alongside the repertoire data, information on donor age, sex, ethnicity and CMV serostatus was compiled. Genome-wide SNP genotypes for about three fifths of the 666 donors were used in a later genetic analysis, which treated that subset as a discovery cohort. All discovery cohort repertoires had been generated on a single sequencing platform. Both class I and class II loci were covered by HLA typing, at four-digit resolution. The number of typed donors differed by locus: roughly 629-640 for A, B, C, DRB1 and DQB1; approximately 520 for DQA1; 600 to 610 for DPA1; and roughly 470 for DPB1. Roughly 5 DR-DQ haplotypes were handled as single units for association and clustering because linkage in the cohort was strong. On average, 235,054 unique TCR beta nucleotide sequences were sequenced per donor among about 400 genotyped donors of the cohort, with around 19% of those sequences being non-productive.

The library relied on the immunoSEQ multiplex PCR assay. For the multiplex PCR, a mixture combining 60 forward primers for TCR Vbeta segments and 13 reverse primers for TCR Jbeta segments was used. The CDR3 region of rearranged TCR beta genes was amplified from genomic DNA with a multiplex PCR assay. The amplified TCR beta libraries were sequenced on the Illumina HiSeq System as 87-base-pair reads. In the paper's pipeline: A later analysis tallied 75 million to 85 million unique TCR beta chains across the 660 or so repertoires, and approximately 11 million of those chains were shared by two or more donors. Raw reads were error-corrected and collapsed into unique sequences with a nearest-neighbor algorithm that merged closely related sequences to remove PCR and sequencing errors. To assign V, D and J gene segments, CDR3 sequences were aligned to IMGT reference sequences. For a sequence to be retained, at least a six-nucleotide match to both a V gene segment and a J gene segment was required. A rearrangement was called productive if the CDR3 had no stop codons and remained in frame with V and J, and every other rearrangement was called non-productive. CDR3 was defined according to IMGT convention as the region running from the second conserved V-encoded cysteine to the conserved J-encoded phenylalanine. In an earlier analysis of approximately 500 of the donors, sequences lacking an unambiguous match to a single V gene segment were excluded. In an earlier analysis of 587 of the donors, V segments were called functional above 56.7% productive rearrangements and were called segregating when the between-donor standard deviation exceeded 5%. To diagnose cytomegalovirus status from the catalog of TCR beta chain sequences, a statistical classification framework was built. In a later analysis, V and J genes were assigned by comparing TCR nucleotide sequences against IMGT/GENE-DB human TR gene sequences. The TCRdist pipeline was used in a later analysis to assign CDR3 sequences and most-parsimonious VDJ recombination scenarios. In a later analysis, each TCR beta chain was defined by its CDR3 amino acid sequence together with its V-gene family, and reads without a unique V-gene family were excluded. A later analysis removed roughly 590 highly shared, low-generation-probability nucleotide sequences to deal with suspected cross-contamination and a sequencing artifact. For each public chain, a later analysis derived a clonal expansion index from normalized ranks of inferred template counts within each repertoire. Generation probabilities in a later analysis came from a VDJ recombination model fitted to out-of-frame rearrangements, and those results were checked against IGoR. In a later analysis, TCR-TCR, TCR-HLA and TCR-CMV co-occurrence was scored with hypergeometric tests, and a repertoire-size bias correction was applied to TCR pairs. False discovery rates were estimated in a later analysis by permuting HLA or CMV assignments 20 times. In a later analysis, co-occurring TCRs were grouped using DBSCAN, with TCRdist sequence similarity added in when clustering inside HLA-allele-positive subsets. Repertoires with fewer than 30,000 or more than 120,000 public chains, plus five repertoires with anomalous nucleotide sharing, were excluded from co-occurrence clustering. As stored in TCRdb, this immuneACCESS dataset retains in-frame rearrangements with V and J assigned. A fraction of the clones does not appear; measured against another copy, unresolved V genes explain less than half of the discrepancy, and the remainder lacks a known reason. Clonal size and the V and J genes are those of that table, whereas D and trimming came from the DNA. The sample table records about 160,000 clones; 70% to 80% of these occur just once. The top ten clonotypes cover 2.2% of the sample.

V is pruned by 6 bases and J by 1 base, leaving 9 bases of the junction without a gene match. The germline V gene encodes CDR1 MDHEN and CDR2 SYDVKM. Inclusive of the bounding cysteine and phenylalanine, the CDR3 is 15 residues long. This entry keeps only the CDR3 DNA: 45 bases, framed from base 1. General study outcomes and caveats: According to the authors, the approach could potentially be generalized to other disease states and immunological phenotypes. About 17 rarely observed V segments, including chromosome 9 orphons, were excluded from the earlier analysis of approximately 600 of the donors because counts were too low. Broadly in line with IMGT annotations, most TCR beta V segments showed up in productive rearrangements about 87% or about 30% of the time in an earlier analysis of 450 to 600 of the donors. Assigning TCR associations to individual alleles was difficult when HLA alleles, especially DR and DQ, strongly co-occurred. The study listed approximately 160 TCR beta chains as associated with cytomegalovirus. Most TCR sequences were observed very rarely across donors, whereas some public TCRs were present in many individuals. Because some donors lacked HLA typing at each locus, the association tests relied only on the typed subset. At a false discovery rate of 0.05, a later analysis linked some 17,000 TCR beta sequences to specific HLA alleles. Several of the top co-occurrence clusters appeared to be linked to parvovirus B19, influenza, CMV and Epstein-Barr virus, according to a later analysis. Roughly uniform sequencing depth across donors was assumed in presence/absence analyses, although this assumption may not hold. Compared with equally common non-associated chains, HLA-associated TCR beta chains in a later analysis were more clonally expanded and had lower generation probabilities. Because the 87-base-pair reads could not distinguish some IMGT-functional V segments, including TRBV6-2 and TRBV6-3, those segments were excluded. According to a later analysis, most CMV-associated TCR beta chains appeared to be HLA-restricted, and the HLA associations seemed to be driven largely by CMV exposure. Correlated functional status among segregating V segments might reflect linkage disequilibrium, but an unknown experimental factor could not be ruled out. According to a later analysis, TCR association rates differed among HLA loci, with DRB1 alleles showing the most associated TCRs and HLA-C alleles showing the fewest. Compared with the 666-donor mean, donors in an Asian-associated ancestry cluster had fewer N-insertions in productive TCRs, according to a later genetic analysis. A cluster of highly shared sequence variants was judged likely to be a technical artifact of the sequencing pipeline. For the cohort, immune exposure information was limited to CMV serostatus. In vitro tests confirmed that a few of the cytomegalovirus-associated TCR beta chains recognize cytomegalovirus antigens. Cytomegalovirus status was reported to be diagnosed by the classifier with high specificity and sensitivity in both the original and validation cohorts. The cohort was sequenced for TCR beta chains only, and without alpha or paired-chain data the features that could be detected were limited. V-gene and J-gene trimming of TCR beta chains was associated with a missense DCLRE1C variant in a later genetic analysis, and the association was replicated in an independent cohort. A further reported finding was that TCR beta sequences accurately predicted the HLA-A and HLA-B alleles for most subjects in the first cohort.

The chain links TRBV28 with TRBJ2-7, with 7 bases matching TRBD1. The TCR sequence derives from a man aged 50-60 years in good health and CMV-seropositive. The material sequenced was PBMCs. The CDR3 amino acid sequence is: CASSLGTAFSYEQYF. The DNA is TGTGCCAGCAGCCTCGGGACAGCCTTTTCCTACGAGCAGTACTTC.